This T cell receptor beta chain emerged from a study of Graves' ophthalmopathy and Graves' hyperthyroidism. TCR beta CDR3 amplification used RNA transcripts. First-round RT-PCR employed HTBI primers, with a second-round multiplex PCR after it. TCRdb used MiXCR to reprocess the multiplex PCR reads, holding one entry per CDR3 protein. The sample lists about 380,000 distinct CDR3 sequences, over 15% occurring once. The CDR3 has 13 amino acids. Germline CDR1 reads SGHKS; CDR2 reads YYEKEE (reference sequence). V was trimmed by 1 base and J by 5 bases, leaving 9 bases between them. PBMCs stemmed from around 10 ml of fresh peripheral blood. This clonotype was counted a few times.

Source material: peripheral blood. The gene calls are TRBV5-5 and TRBJ1-1, with D maybe TRBD1 (5 bases). This receptor was identified in a woman aged 18-29 years with stable Graves' hyperthyroidism. CDR3 amino acids: CASSLSGQTEAFF. The CDR3 DNA is TGTGCCAGCAGCTTGTCGGGGCAGACTGAAGCTTTCTTT.